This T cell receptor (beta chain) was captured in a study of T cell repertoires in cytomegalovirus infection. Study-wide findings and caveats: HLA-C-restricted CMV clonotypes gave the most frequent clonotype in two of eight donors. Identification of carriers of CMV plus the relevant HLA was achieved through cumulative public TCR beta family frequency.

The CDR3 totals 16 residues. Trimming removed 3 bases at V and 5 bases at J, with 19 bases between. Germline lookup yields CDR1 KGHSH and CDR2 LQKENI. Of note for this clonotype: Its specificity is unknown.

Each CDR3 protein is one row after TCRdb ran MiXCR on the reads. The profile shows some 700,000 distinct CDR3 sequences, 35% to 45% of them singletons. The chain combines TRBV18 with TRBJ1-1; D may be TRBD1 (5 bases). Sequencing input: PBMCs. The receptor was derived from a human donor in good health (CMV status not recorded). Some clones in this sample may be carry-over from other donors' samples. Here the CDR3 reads CASSPTEDFWGTEAFF. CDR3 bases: TGTGCCAGCTCACCCACGGAGGACTTTTGGGGGACTGAAGCTTTCTTT. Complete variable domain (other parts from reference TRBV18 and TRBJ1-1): NAGVMQNPRHLVRRRGQEARLRCSPMKGHSHVYWYRQLPEEGLKFMVYLQKENIIDESGMPKERFSAEFPKEGPSILRIQQVVRGDSAAYFCASSPTEDFWGTEAFFGQGTRLTVV.